This T cell receptor (beta chain) emerged from a study of regulatory T cells in long-lasting Graves disease. As to time point: newly diagnosed GD, antithyroid drugs for less than 3 months. Preparation of the TCR library used RNA extracted from PBMCs. Arm-PCR with iRepertoire HTBI primers amplified the CDR3 regions for these TCR beta libraries. Original handling: Among the samples, around 58 TRBV and some 15 TRBJ segments were identified. One entry per CDR3 protein, called by TCRdb with MiXCR from the multiplex PCR reads. TCRdb, rather than the study authors, made the V and J calls. The table lists about 420,000 distinct CDR3 sequences, around 15% of them singletons. This CDR3 has 19 amino acids. V was clipped by 2 bases and J by 3 bases; unmatched bases: 15. The V gene's germline CDR1 is SGHTA and CDR2 FQGTGA. This clonotype was detected only a few times. This same sample was also taken into another study, of T cells in Graves' hyperthyroidism and ophthalmopathy.

This rearrangement joins TRBV7-3 to TRBJ2-2; 7 bases match TRBD2. The source was peripheral blood mononuclear cells (PBMCs), collected at new diagnosis, from a patient treated with antithyroid drugs. The receptor comes from a woman younger than 30 with Graves disease. The CDR3 nucleotides are TGTGCCAGCAGCTTATACGGCCCGAGGGGTGCGGGAGACACCGGGGAGCTGTTTTTT. Residues: CASSLYGPRGAGDTGELFF.